A selection of T cell receptor beta chains follows, all from one sample in a study of cytomegalovirus exposure and HLA in healthy donors. Method: immunoSEQ multiplex PCR; TCRdb's copy keeps in-frame clones and lacks some. The top ten clones hold roughly 2% of a sample with roughly 120,000 clones, about four fifths of them seen once. Specimen: PBMCs. Every receptor here comes from a man younger than 35 in good health and CMV-seronegative. Each CDR3 is given without its conserved first and last residue.

v_gene	j_gene	CDR3aa
TRBV11-1	TRBJ2-5	ASSSGLQETQY
TRBV29-1	TRBJ2-1	SVEEGLDRAHNEQF
TRBV28	TRBJ2-1	ASRTGTAQRRNEQF
TRBV6-6	TRBJ2-7	ASRPTGINEQY
TRBV7-3	TRBJ2-1	ASSLEAFNEQF
TRBV6-1	TRBJ1-5	ASTDRGSSNQPQH
TRBV6-6	TRBJ2-5	AINQGGETQY
TRBV11-2	TRBJ1-1	ASSLGRGNTEAF
TRBV7-3	TRBJ2-3	ASSPISGTSGTDTQY
TRBV29-1	TRBJ2-1	SVGGATFYNEQF
TRBV28	TRBJ2-7	ASSRDRQY
TRBV7-2	TRBJ1-4	ASSFNRNEKLF
TRBV7-9	TRBJ1-2	ASSKRVNGYT
TRBV13	TRBJ1-2	ASSLGTGNYGYT
TRBV10-3	TRBJ2-2	AISVRQGSRTTGELF
TRBV5-1	TRBJ1-6	ASSTRTGSSSSPLH
TRBV9	TRBJ2-5	ASSIGRVGRETQY
TRBV28	TRBJ1-4	ASSGIQGVTTNEKLF
TRBV28	TRBJ2-6	ATQGGPGANVLT
TRBV27	TRBJ1-1	ASSANRKTEAF
TRBV9	TRBJ2-1	ASSVASGSTNEQF
TRBV5-1	TRBJ1-4	ASSSSGAPGKLF
TRBV5-1	TRBJ2-1	ASSSTSGSGNEQF
TRBV27	TRBJ2-6	ASSLLGLAQAGANVLT
TRBV2	TRBJ1-5	ASGQDSRNQPQH
TRBV7-8	TRBJ1-1	ASSLLTGVGGNTEAF
TRBV2	TRBJ2-7	ASSESSGRPYEQY
TRBV28	TRBJ2-1	ATRGRANEQF
TRBV18	TRBJ2-7	ASSERGYFYEQY
TRBV7-9	TRBJ1-1	ASSLDGTGLGAF
TRBV10-1	TRBJ2-3	ATASGQGATDTQY
TRBV28	TRBJ1-1	ASSPDGSNTEAF
TRBV10-3	TRBJ2-7	AIRVKGALLSYEQY
TRBV11-2	TRBJ2-1	ASRSTPRRDRGRNEQF
TRBV19	TRBJ1-1	ASSFTRFGTEAF
TRBV7-9	TRBJ2-4	ASSLTGTLNIQY
TRBV18	TRBJ2-7	ASSYYRDRDEQY
TRBV6-1	TRBJ1-4	ASSDEGGGGEKLF
TRBV28	TRBJ2-7	ASSPSSGWAYEQY
TRBV15	TRBJ2-7	ATRTGGTYEQY
TRBV14	TRBJ1-6	ASSQLGQGNSPLH
TRBV30	TRBJ2-1	AWSKGLARHNEQF
TRBV15	TRBJ1-1	ATSRNRGQGEAF
TRBV7-3	TRBJ2-3	ASSNGLSTDTQY
TRBV5-1	TRBJ2-3	ASSVLADTQY
TRBV9	TRBJ2-3	ASSGTSGITDTQY
TRBV30	TRBJ1-1	AWSFDRGFGEAF
TRBV19	TRBJ2-5	APGRENVDGGETQY
TRBV7-2	TRBJ2-5	ASSHQGLAGEETQY
TRBV6-6	TRBJ1-3	ASSSAGGGSGNTIY
TRBV5-6	TRBJ2-1	ASSLTAQQF
TRBV6-1	TRBJ2-1	ASSVSQSGTPEQF
TRBV29-1	TRBJ2-5	SLSRAGETQY